This TCR beta chain was retrieved from a study of T cell clonality in common variable immunodeficiency. Most patients and controls had Caucasian heritage. The repertoire was sequenced with immunoSEQ multiplex PCR; TCRdb's copy has only in-frame clones and lacks some. The sample shows around 50,000 clones, no singletons; the ten largest hold roughly 5.9%. In its sample, this clone was seen many times. Its matching antigen is unknown. Overall study findings and caveats: Fewer deletions and N-nucleotide insertions were reportedly seen in common variable immunodeficiency TCR beta sequences.

Sequencing was performed on peripheral blood mononuclear cells. This TCR was sampled from a person aged 18 to 75 in good health.

Incomplete CDR3 DNA: TGTGCCAGCCTCCCTCAAGGACAGCCGGAGGGTAATGAG. Translated, it gives CASLPQGQPEGNE. The CDR3 in full is CASLPQGQPEGNEQFF. The V and J genes are TRBV28 and TRBJ2-1; D tentatively fits TRBD1 or TRBD2 (6 bases each). The missing CDR3 end, 3 residues past where the read stops, is filled in from the germline J gene. V was trimmed by 8 bases and J by 7 bases, leaving 24 bases between them. Germline V lookup: CDR1 MDHEN, CDR2 SYDVKM. The CDR3 loop spans 16 amino acids.